This TCR beta chain was sequenced in a study of blood T cell repertoires in COVID-19. Study overall: Collection of acute and convalescent COVID-19 samples took place in the United States, Italy and Spain.

Seattle patient enrollment occurred during active infection, with longitudinal follow-up thereafter. This clone was detected a few times. Germline CDR1 is SGHDN and CDR2 is FVKESK. Trimming removed 4 bases from V and 11 bases from J, with 18 bases in between. The CDR3 runs 15 residues. How the authors handled the data: Amplification with reference gene primers provided the estimates of nucleated cell counts. Generated by immunoSEQ multiplex PCR, the TCRdb table keeps only in-frame clones and is missing some. The V and J calls and clone size come from that table; D and trimming were worked out from the DNA. This table holds 200,000 or so clones, 80% to 90% found once.

The sequence came from a young man with COVID-19, enrolled during active disease. The specimen sequenced was peripheral blood. The V gene is TRBV14, the J gene TRBJ1-6, with D unclear. CDR3 sequence (DNA): TGTGCCAGCAGCCCCCGTGCGGGAATGTGGCCACCCCTCCACTTT. Amino acids: CASSPRAGMWPPLHF. The complete variable domain, with remaining parts taken from reference TRBV14 and TRBJ1-6, reads EAGVTQFPSHSVIEKGQTVTLRCDPISGHDNLYWYRRVMGKEIKFLLHFVKESKQDESGMPNNRFLAERTGGTYSTLKVQPAELEDSGVYFCASSPRAGMWPPLHFGNGTRLTVT.